Presented here are 15 T cell receptor beta chains from one specimen sequenced in a study of blood T cells in healthy people across ages. It was with a sample-barcoded 5' primer and a J-beta primer mix that a second PCR of about 6 to 12 cycles was run. TCRdb re-called the 5' RACE reads through MiXCR, storing one row per CDR3 protein. The sample lists 780,000 or so distinct CDR3 sequences; 53% were seen once. The sample consisted of blood. The receptors derive from an elderly man in good health.

This clonotype occurred once. This sequence joins TRBV7-6 and TRBJ1-1; 8 bases are shared with TRBD1. The CDR3 extends over 13 amino acids. Germline V gives CDR1 SGHVS, CDR2 FNYEAQ. Germline trimming cut 2 bases from V and 10 bases from J; bases unmatched to any gene: 6. Written as DNA, the CDR3 is TGTGCCAGCAGCTTACAGGGGGCCACGGTAGCTTTCTTT. Its translation: CASSLQGATVAFF.

As regards this clonotype: The junction differs from germline at one of its ends, possibly a read error. V is TRBV20-1 and J is TRBJ2-1; no reliable D call. Germline V gives CDR1 DFQATT, CDR2 SNEGSKA (reference sequence). The length of the CDR3 is 11 residues. The CDR3 reads CSAHSNNEQFF. CDR3 nucleotides: TGCAGTGCCCACAGTAACAATGAGCAGTTTTTC.

CDR3 loop: CSGTGTGNYEQYF. CDR3 in DNA: TGCAGCGGGACCGGGACAGGGAACTACGAGCAGTACTTC. This rearrangement joins TRBV29-1 to TRBJ2-7; 9 bases match TRBD1. This CDR3 spans 13 amino acids. V was pared by 7 bases and J by 3 bases, with 7 bases of the junction left unmatched. CDR1 is SQVTM and CDR2 is ANQGSEA in the germline V gene.

The chain recombines TRBV12-3 or TRBV12-4 with TRBJ1-6; TRBD1 matches at 8 bases. This CDR3 comprises 15 residues. Trimming removed 4 bases from V and 10 bases from J; junction bases left unmatched: 9. The CDR3 sequence: CASSSRTGRRSPLHF. The CDR3 DNA sequence: TGTGCCAGCAGTTCTCGGACAGGGAGAAGGTCACCCCTCCACTTT.

This chain connects TRBV20-1 to TRBJ1-4, with no clear D. The CDR3 has 15 amino acids. Germline lookup yields CDR1 DFQATT and CDR2 SNEGSKA (reference sequence). Trimming took 3 bases from V and 0 from J, leaving 11 bases between them. The CDR3 is CSARGIPATNEKLFF. CDR3 sequence (DNA): TGCAGTGCTAGGGGAATACCTGCAACTAATGAAAAACTGTTTTTT.

This clonotype was detected only a few times. The chain employs TRBV5-1 and TRBJ2-5; unclear D gene. The germline CDR1 and CDR2 sequences are SGHRS and YFSETQ. Between the trimmed V and J ends, which lost 1 base and 2 bases, there was a span of 12 bases. The CDR3 runs to 15 residues. The chain's CDR3 is CASSLHGNQQETQYF. CDR3 nucleotide sequence: TGCGCCAGCAGCTTGCACGGCAATCAACAAGAGACCCAGTACTTC. The full variable domain, completed using reference TRBV5-1 and TRBJ2-5, is KAGVTQTPRYLIKTRGQQVTLSCSPISGHRSVSWYQQTPGQGLQFLFEYFSETQRNKGNFPGRFSGRQFSNSRSEMNVSTLELGDSALYLCASSLHGNQQETQYFGPGTRLLVL.

The chain combines TRBV19 with TRBJ1-2; tentative D call: TRBD1 (5 bases). This CDR3 is 15 amino acids long. V was trimmed by 3 bases and J by 3 bases, leaving 14 bases between them. Germline values: CDR1 LNHDA, CDR2 SQIVND (reference sequence). CDR3 region: CASSILQGMYYGYTF. In DNA, the CDR3 is TGTGCCAGTAGTATCCTCCAGGGAATGTACTATGGCTACACCTTC.

This clonotype came up a few times. The rearrangement uses TRBV7-2 and TRBJ2-4, with 8 bases identical to TRBD1. Matching the DNA end better, TRBJ2-7 makes the J call doubtful. Germline CDR1 SGHTA, CDR2 FQGNSA. The length of the CDR3 is 16 residues. CDR3 residues: CASSRLQAGGKYEQYF. The CDR3 DNA sequence: TGTGCCAGCAGCCGACTACAGGCAGGGGGCAAATACGAGCAGTACTTC.

In the case of this clonotype: A much larger clone differs by one base, so this may be a read error. The V and J genes are TRBV28 and TRBJ2-7; 8 nucleotides line up with TRBD2. Germline assignment: CDR1 MDHEN and CDR2 SYDVKM. There are 14 residues in the CDR3. The CDR3 DNA sequence: TGTGCCAGCACCGTAGCGGGAAGCTCCTACGAGCACTACTTC. Its protein is CASTVAGSSYEHYF.

The V gene is TRBV10-3, the J gene TRBJ2-7, with a possible D match to TRBD1 (5 bases). The CDR3 loop spans 13 amino acids. In germline, CDR1 is ENHRY, CDR2 SYGVKD. Trimming cost V 6 bases and J 2 bases, with 11 bases left between them. The CDR3 here is CAISVGHTYEQYF. The CDR3, as DNA: TGTGCCATCAGCGTCGGACATACCTACGAGCAGTACTTC.

V gene TRBV7-9 combines with J gene TRBJ2-1; D might be TRBD1 or TRBD2, each matching 5 bases. Germline V gene data show CDR1 as SEHNR and CDR2 as FQNEAQ (reference sequence). The CDR3 extends over 13 amino acids. V lost 4 bases, J lost 7 bases, and 11 bases lay in between. Here the CDR3 reads CASSSRWGNEQFF. CDR3 in DNA: TGTGCCAGCAGCTCCCGTTGGGGGAATGAGCAGTTCTTC.

The rearrangement joins TRBV5-1 to TRBJ2-1; the D is unclear. CDR1 is SGHRS, CDR2 YFSETQ, per germline. The V gene lost 2 bases and the J gene lost 4 bases, with 7 bases spanning the gap. The CDR3 totals 13 residues. This chain's CDR3 is CASSFDNYNEQFF. CDR3 bases: TGCGCCAGCAGCTTTGACAATTACAATGAGCAGTTCTTC.

This clonotype was recorded once. The CDR3 reads CASSLVSPLTGVDEQYF. CDR3 DNA: TGTGCCAGCAGCTTAGTATCGCCCCTGACAGGGGTCGACGAGCAGTACTTC. The rearrangement uses TRBV7-2 and TRBJ2-7; 8 nucleotides align to TRBD1. Germline V gene lookup returns CDR1 SGHTA and CDR2 FQGNSA. V was clipped by 1 base and J by 5 bases; unmatched bases: 13. This CDR3 contains 17 residues. Variable domain in full (rest from reference TRBV7-2 and TRBJ2-7): GAGVSQSPSNKVTEKGKDVELRCDPISGHTALYWYRQSLGQGLEFLIYFQGNSAPDKSGLPSDRFSAERTGGSVSTLTIQRTQQEDSAVYLCASSLVSPLTGVDEQYFGPGTRLTVT.

The CDR3 bases are TGTGCCAGCAGCTTAGCAACCACCCGCCAAGAGACCCAGTACTTC. Protein sequence: CASSLATTRQETQYF. J is TRBJ2-5 and V is TRBV7-2; the D is unclear. Germline CDR1 and CDR2: SGHTA and FQGNSA. The V end lost 0 bases, the J end lost 1 base, and 9 bases lay between the germline ends. The CDR3 sequence is 15 residues long.

This clonotype came up a few times. The chain employs TRBV4-2 and TRBJ2-3, with TRBD2 matching 11 bases. V lost 4 bases and J lost 3; bases outside the gene matches: 12. This CDR3 spans 18 amino acids. CDR1 and CDR2 from the germline V gene are LGHNA and YNFKEQ. The DNA for the CDR3 is TGTGCCAGCAGCCTTGGGACTAGCGGCCCGTTGAATACAGATACGCAGTATTTT. Protein product: CASSLGTSGPLNTDTQYF.